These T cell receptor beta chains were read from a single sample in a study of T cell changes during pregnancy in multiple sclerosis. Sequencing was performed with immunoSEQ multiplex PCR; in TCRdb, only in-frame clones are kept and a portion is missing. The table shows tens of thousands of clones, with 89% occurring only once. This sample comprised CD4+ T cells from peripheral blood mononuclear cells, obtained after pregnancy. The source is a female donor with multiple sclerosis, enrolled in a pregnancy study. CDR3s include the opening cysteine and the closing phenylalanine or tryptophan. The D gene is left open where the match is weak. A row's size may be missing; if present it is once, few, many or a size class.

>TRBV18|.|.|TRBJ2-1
TGTGCCAGCTCCCGGGGTGAAGTCAATGAGCAGTTCTTC
CASSRGEVNEQFF
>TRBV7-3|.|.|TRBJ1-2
TGTGCCAGCAGGCTCCAAGGTGGCGGGTTTTCCTATGGCTACACCTTC
CASRLQGGGFSYGYTF
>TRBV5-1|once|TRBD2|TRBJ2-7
TGCGCCAGCATGGGGGGGGCTAGCGGGACTAACTCCTACGAGCAGTACTTC
CASMGGASGTNSYEQYF
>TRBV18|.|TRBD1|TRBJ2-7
TGTGCCAGCTCTCCGGGACAGGGGGCTTACGAGCAGTACTTC
CASSPGQGAYEQYF
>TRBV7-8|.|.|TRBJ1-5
TGTGCCAGCAGCCCAATCGAGGGAAGCAATCAGCCCCAGCATTTT
CASSPIEGSNQPQHF
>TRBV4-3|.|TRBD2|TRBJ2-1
TGCGCCAGCAGCTTCGGGAGGGAAACTTACAATGAGCAGTTCTTC
CASSFGRETYNEQFF
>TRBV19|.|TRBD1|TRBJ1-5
TGTGCCAGTAGTAAGACAGGGGTCGGCCAGCCCCAGCATTTT
CASSKTGVGQPQHF
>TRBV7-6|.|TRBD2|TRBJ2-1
TGTGCCAGCAGCTTAACTAGCGGGGGCTACAATGAGCAGTTCTTC
CASSLTSGGYNEQFF
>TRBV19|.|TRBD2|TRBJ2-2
TGTGCCAGTAGTGCGGGACTAGCGAACACCGGGGAGCTGTTTTTT
CASSAGLANTGELFF
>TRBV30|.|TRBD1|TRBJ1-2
TGTGCCTACTCTAGACAGGGCTATGGCTACACCTTC
CAYSRQGYGYTF
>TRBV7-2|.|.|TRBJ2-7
TGTGCCAGCAGCTCAGATAACGGGGTCGAGCAGTACTTC
CASSSDNGVEQYF
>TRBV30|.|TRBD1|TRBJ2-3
TGTGCCTGGATGGGGACAGGGAAAGGGCGCACAGATACGCAGTATTTT
CAWMGTGKGRTDTQYF
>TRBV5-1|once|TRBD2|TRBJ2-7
TGCGCCAGCAGTTATCCACCCAACCCCGGGACTAGCTCCCACGAGCAGTACTTC
CASSYPPNPGTSSHEQYF
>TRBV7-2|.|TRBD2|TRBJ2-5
TGTGCCAGCAGCTTGGGACTAGAGATTAGACAAGAGACCCAGTACTTC
CASSLGLEIRQETQYF
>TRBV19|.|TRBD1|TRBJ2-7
TGTGCCAGTAGTACGGGACAGGGCGTCCACGAGCAGTACTTC
CASSTGQGVHEQYF
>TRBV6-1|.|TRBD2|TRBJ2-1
TGTGCCAGCATATCGGGACTAGCGTCCTACAATGAGCAGTTCTTC
CASISGLASYNEQFF
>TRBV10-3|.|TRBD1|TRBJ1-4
TGTGCCATCAGTGAGTCGTCGGGGACAGGGGTAAAACTGTTTTTT
CAISESSGTGVKLFF
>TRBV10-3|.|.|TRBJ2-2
TGTGCCATCAGTGAGTCTAGGGGAAGGACCGGGGAGCTGTTTTTT
CAISESRGRTGELFF
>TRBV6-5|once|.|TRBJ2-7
TGTGCCAGCACCCAGCGTGACGAGCAGTACTTC
CASTQRDEQYF